This T cell receptor beta chain was obtained from a study of T cell changes during pregnancy in multiple sclerosis. Some clones are missing from TCRdb's copy, which holds only in-frame ones; the method was immunoSEQ multiplex PCR. The table shows about 57,000 clones, with 90% to 95% occurring only once. Germline CDR1 reads KGHSH; CDR2 reads LQKENI. Trimming took 5 bases from V and 5 from J; bases not matched to a gene: 9. The length of the CDR3 is 16 residues. Sequencing used peripheral blood, obtained after pregnancy. The gene calls are TRBV18 and TRBJ2-1; 10 bases are a match to TRBD2. This TCR was recovered from a female donor with multiple sclerosis, enrolled in a pregnancy study. The DNA for the CDR3 is TGTGCCAGCTCAACCAGGAGCGGGAGGGGGAACAATGAGCAGTTCTTC. Translated, it gives CASSTRSGRGNNEQFF. Combining the CDR3 with reference TRBV18 and TRBJ2-1 gives the whole variable domain NAGVMQNPRHLVRRRGQEARLRCSPMKGHSHVYWYRQLPEEGLKFMVYLQKENIIDESGMPKERFSAEFPKEGPSILRIQQVVRGDSAAYFCASSTRSGRGNNEQFFGPGTRLTVL.